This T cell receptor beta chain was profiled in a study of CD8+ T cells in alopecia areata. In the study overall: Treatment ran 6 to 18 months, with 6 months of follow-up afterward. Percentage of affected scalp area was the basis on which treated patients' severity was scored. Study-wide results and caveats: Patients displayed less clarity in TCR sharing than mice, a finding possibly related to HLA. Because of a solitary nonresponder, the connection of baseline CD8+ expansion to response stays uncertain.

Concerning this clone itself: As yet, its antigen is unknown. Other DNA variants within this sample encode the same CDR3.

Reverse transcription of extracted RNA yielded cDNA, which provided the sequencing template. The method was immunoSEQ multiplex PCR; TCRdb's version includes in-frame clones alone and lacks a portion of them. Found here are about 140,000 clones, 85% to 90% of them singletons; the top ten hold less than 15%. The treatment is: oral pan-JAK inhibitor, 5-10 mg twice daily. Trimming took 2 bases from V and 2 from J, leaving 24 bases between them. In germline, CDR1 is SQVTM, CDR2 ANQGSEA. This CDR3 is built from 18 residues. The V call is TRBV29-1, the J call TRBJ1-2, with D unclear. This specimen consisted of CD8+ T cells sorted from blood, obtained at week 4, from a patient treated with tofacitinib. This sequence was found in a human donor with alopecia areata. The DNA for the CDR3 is TGCAGCGTTGAAAGTTGGTCGGGGAAGGGAGCGCCCAACTATGGCTACACCTTC. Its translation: CSVESWSGKGAPNYGYTF.